Sequencing of this T cell receptor (beta chain) was carried out in a study of regulatory T cells in long-lasting Graves disease. CDR1 and CDR2 (germline): SGHNT, YENEEA. Trimming cost V 1 base and J 4 bases, with 10 bases left between them. This CDR3 has 14 amino acids. Regarding time point: newly diagnosed GD, antithyroid drugs for less than 3 months. After RNA was extracted from PBMCs, the TCR library was made from it. With regard to this clonotype: A far larger clone lies a single base away; this is likely a read error.

Investigators prepared the TCR beta libraries by applying iRepertoire HTBI primers and Arm-PCR of CDR3 regions. TCRdb re-analysed the multiplex PCR reads in MiXCR, keeping a single row per CDR3 protein. This sample yields under 250,000 distinct CDR3 sequences, of which around 20% are seen a single time; 12% belongs to the top ten. Another study also made use of these data, one on T cells in Graves' hyperthyroidism and ophthalmopathy.

The chain has TRBV11-3 and TRBJ1-1; D possibly corresponds to TRBD1 (5 bases). The sample consisted of peripheral blood mononuclear cells (PBMCs), taken at new diagnosis, from a patient treated with antithyroid drugs. The source of this sequence is a woman in her thirties with Graves disease. The CDR3 protein is CASSLGSGRTEAFF. CDR3 in DNA: TGTGCCAGCAGCTTAGGGTCAGGGCGCACTGAAGCTTTCTTT.